This TCR beta chain was profiled in a study of Graves' ophthalmopathy and Graves' hyperthyroidism. Germline V gene data show CDR1 as MNHNS and CDR2 as SASEGT. V shed 4 bases, J shed 0 bases, and the junction held 5 bases outside the gene matches. This CDR3 has 18 amino acids. Diagnosis used clinical symptoms, serum thyroxine, TRAb, thyroid ultrasound and orbital computed tomography. Out of about 9.6 ml of fresh peripheral blood, PBMCs were obtained. Amplification of the TCR beta CDR3 regions used RNA transcripts (as template). First-round RT-PCR with HTBI primers preceded a second-round multiplex PCR. In TCRdb, the multiplex PCR reads were re-called with MiXCR into one record per CDR3 protein. This sample has nearly 400,000 distinct CDR3 sequences, with 15% to 20% found just once.

The source of this sequence is a woman aged 18-30 years with Graves' ophthalmopathy. The rearrangement uses TRBV6-1 and TRBJ2-4; 14 bases are a match to TRBD2. The sample consisted of peripheral blood. In DNA, the CDR3 is TGTGCCAGCAGTGGACTAGCGGGAGGGAGTCTAGCCAAAAACATTCAGTACTTC. As protein: CASSGLAGGSLAKNIQYF.